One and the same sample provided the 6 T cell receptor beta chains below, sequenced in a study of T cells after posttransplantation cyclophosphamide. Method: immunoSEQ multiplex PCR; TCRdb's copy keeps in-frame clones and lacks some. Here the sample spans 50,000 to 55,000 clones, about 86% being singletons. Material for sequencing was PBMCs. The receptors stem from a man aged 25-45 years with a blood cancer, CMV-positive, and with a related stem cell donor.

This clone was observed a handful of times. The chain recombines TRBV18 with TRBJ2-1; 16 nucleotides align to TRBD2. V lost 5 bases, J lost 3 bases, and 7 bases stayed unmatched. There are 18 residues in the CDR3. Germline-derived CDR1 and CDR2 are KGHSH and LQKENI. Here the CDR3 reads CASSAGLAGGGYYNEQFF. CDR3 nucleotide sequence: TGTGCCAGCTCAGCGGGACTAGCGGGAGGGGGTTACTACAATGAGCAGTTCTTC.

The CDR3 sequence is CASSLVREAGELFF. DNA for the CDR3: TGTGCCAGCAGCTTAGTGAGGGAGGCCGGGGAGCTGTTTTTT. This sequence joins TRBV11-2 and TRBJ2-2, with D tentatively TRBD2 (6 bases). The CDR3 contains 14 residues. V lost 1 base and J lost 6, with 9 bases in between. CDR1 and CDR2 from the germline V gene are SGHAT and FQNNGV. The full variable domain, in which reference TRBV11-2 and TRBJ2-2 provide the parts outside the CDR3, is EAGVAQSPRYKIIEKRQSVAFWCNPISGHATLYWYQQILGQGPKLLIQFQNNGVVDDSQLPKDRFSAERLKGVDSTLKIQPAKLEDSAVYLCASSLVREAGELFFGEGSRLTVL.

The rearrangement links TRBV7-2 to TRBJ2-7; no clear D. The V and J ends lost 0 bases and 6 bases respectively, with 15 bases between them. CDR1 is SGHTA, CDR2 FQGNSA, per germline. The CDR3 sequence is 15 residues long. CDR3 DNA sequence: TGTGCCAGCAGCTTAGCTTCGACGGCTAGTGGCGAGCAGTACTTC. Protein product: CASSLASTASGEQYF.

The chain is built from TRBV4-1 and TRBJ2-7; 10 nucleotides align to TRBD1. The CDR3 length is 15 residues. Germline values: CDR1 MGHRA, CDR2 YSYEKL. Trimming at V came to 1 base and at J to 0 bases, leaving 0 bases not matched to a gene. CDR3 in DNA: TGCGCCAGCAGCCAAGGGACAGGGGGCTCCTACGAGCAGTACTTC. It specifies CASSQGTGGSYEQYF.

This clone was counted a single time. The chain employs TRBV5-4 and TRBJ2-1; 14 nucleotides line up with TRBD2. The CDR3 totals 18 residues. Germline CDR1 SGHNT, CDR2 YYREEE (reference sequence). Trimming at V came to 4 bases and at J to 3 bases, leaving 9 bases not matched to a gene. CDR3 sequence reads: CASSPGTSGSLGYNEQFF. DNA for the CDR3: TGTGCCAGCAGCCCCGGGACTAGCGGGAGCCTCGGCTACAATGAGCAGTTCTTC. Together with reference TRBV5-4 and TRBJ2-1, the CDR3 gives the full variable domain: ETGVTQSPTHLIKTRGQQVTLRCSSQSGHNTVSWYQQALGQGPQFIFQYYREEENGRGNFPPRFSGLQFPNYSSELNVNALELDDSALYLCASSPGTSGSLGYNEQFFGPGTRLTVL.

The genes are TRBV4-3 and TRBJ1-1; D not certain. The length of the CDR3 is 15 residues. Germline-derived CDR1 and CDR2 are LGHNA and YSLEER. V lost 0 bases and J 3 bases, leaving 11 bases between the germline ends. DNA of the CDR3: TGCGCCAGCAGCCAAGATCGGGGAACGGACACTGAAGCTTTCTTT. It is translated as CASSQDRGTDTEAFF.